The rows below give T cell receptor beta chains drawn from one sample of a study of T cell clonotyping in hematopoietic cell transplantation. Some clones are missing from TCRdb's copy, which holds only in-frame ones; the method was immunoSEQ multiplex PCR. The sample has tens of thousands of clones; 70% to 90% are singletons. This sample comprised peripheral blood mononuclear cells, obtained before stem cell transplant. Receptors originate from a man in his sixties with biphenotypic leukemia. Some clones in this sample may be carry-over from other donors' samples. The CDR3 runs from the conserved cysteine through the conserved F or W. The order of the fields is V gene, D gene, J gene, clone size, CDR3 protein, CDR3 DNA. A D gene is named only where the DNA matches it firmly. Clone size is stated in some rows and not others, as once, few, many or a class when expanded.

TRBV6-6,TRBD1,TRBJ1-5,NA,CASSRTGVYQPQHF,TGTGCCAGCAGTCGGACAGGGGTTTATCAGCCCCAGCATTTT
TRBV5-1,TRBD1,TRBJ1-2,once,CASSSGTGDDYGYTF,TGCGCCAGCAGCTCCGGGACAGGGGACGACTATGGCTACACCTTC
TRBV7-6,TRBD1,TRBJ1-1,NA,CASSSGQGYTEAFF,TGTGCCAGCAGCTCAGGACAGGGCTACACTGAAGCTTTCTTT
TRBV7-2,NA,TRBJ1-4,once,CASSFNAGSNEKLFF,TGTGCCAGCAGCTTTAATGCAGGATCTAATGAAAAACTGTTTTTT
TRBV27,TRBD2,TRBJ2-3,NA,CASSPGTSGRDTDTQYF,TGTGCCAGCAGTCCGGGGACTAGCGGGAGGGACACAGATACGCAGTATTTT
TRBV19,NA,TRBJ1-1,once,CASTLTDNTEAFF,TGTGCCAGTACCCTAACAGATAACACTGAAGCTTTCTTT
TRBV4-2,NA,TRBJ2-2,NA,CASSQGVSGNTGELFF,TGTGCCAGCAGCCAAGGGGTTAGCGGGAACACCGGGGAGCTGTTTTTT
TRBV28,TRBD2,TRBJ2-7,NA,CASTGGVPYEQYF,TGTGCCAGCACGGGAGGGGTACCCTACGAGCAGTACTTC
TRBV30,NA,TRBJ2-7,NA,CAWSDSQEQYF,TGTGCCTGGAGCGACAGTCAAGAGCAGTACTTC
TRBV6-6,TRBD2,TRBJ2-7,NA,CASSYSSREGSYEQYF,TGTGCCAGCAGTTACTCCTCGCGGGAGGGCTCCTACGAGCAGTACTTC
TRBV28,TRBD2,TRBJ2-3,NA,CATHSGRVTDTQYF,TGTGCCACCCATAGCGGGAGGGTGACAGATACGCAGTATTTT
TRBV29-1,NA,TRBJ1-1,NA,CSAAVWSEAFF,TGCAGCGCGGCAGTGTGGTCCGAAGCTTTCTTT
TRBV7-3,TRBD1,TRBJ2-5,NA,CASSPLASSDDRGIQETQYF,TGTGCCAGCAGCCCCCTAGCCTCCTCGGACGACAGGGGGATCCAAGAGACCCAGTACTTC
TRBV19,TRBD1,TRBJ2-7,few,CASSIATGYEQYF,TGTGCCAGTAGTATCGCGACAGGGTACGAGCAGTACTTC
TRBV11-3,TRBD2,TRBJ2-5,NA,CASSPSGSRTQYF,TGTGCCAGCAGCCCAAGCGGGAGTAGGACCCAGTACTTC
TRBV6-1,NA,TRBJ1-2,NA,CASSVTGIADYYGYTF,TGTGCCAGCAGTGTTACAGGGATAGCAGATTACTATGGCTACACCTTC
TRBV5-6,NA,TRBJ2-7,NA,CASSLGASAEQYF,TGTGCCAGCAGCTTGGGGGCTAGCGCCGAGCAGTACTTC
TRBV27,NA,TRBJ1-5,NA,CASSPGASGGPQHF,TGTGCCAGCAGTCCCGGGGCCTCAGGTGGGCCCCAGCATTTT
TRBV20-1,NA,TRBJ2-7,once,CSAEAEYEQYF,TGCAGTGCGGAGGCTGAATACGAGCAGTACTTC
TRBV7-2,NA,TRBJ2-7,NA,CASSSQRDYSRYYEQYF,TGTGCCAGCAGCTCCCAACGCGACTACTCCCGCTACTACGAGCAGTACTTC
TRBV10-3,NA,TRBJ1-4,NA,CAISAEGNEKLFF,TGTGCCATCAGTGCAGAGGGGAACGAAAAACTGTTTTTT
TRBV5-6,TRBD1,TRBJ1-2,NA,CASSSPGGGTNYGYTF,TGTGCCAGCAGCTCCCCAGGGGGGGGTACCAACTATGGCTACACCTTC
TRBV4-1,NA,TRBJ2-4,NA,CASSQGAVRNIQYF,TGCGCCAGCAGCCAAGGGGCGGTTCGAAACATTCAGTACTTC
TRBV7-2,NA,TRBJ1-1,NA,CASRSQLRAFF,TGTGCCAGCAGGTCACAGCTGAGAGCTTTCTTT
TRBV28,TRBD1,TRBJ1-2,NA,CASSGQGWGYTF,TGTGCCAGCAGCGGACAGGGCTGGGGCTACACCTTC
TRBV2,TRBD2,TRBJ2-7,NA,CASSEDLGLAGILSYEQYF,TGTGCCAGCAGTGAAGACCTGGGACTAGCGGGGATCCTTTCGTACGAGCAGTACTTC
TRBV6-1,NA,TRBJ1-1,NA,CASSEFGSMNTEAFF,TGTGCCAGCAGTGAATTCGGCAGCATGAACACTGAAGCTTTCTTT
TRBV27,TRBD1,TRBJ2-2,NA,CASRMTGSPGELFF,TGTGCCAGCAGAATGACAGGGTCCCCCGGGGAGCTGTTTTTT
TRBV28,NA,TRBJ2-1,NA,CASSAPAGLINEQFF,TGTGCCAGCAGCGCGCCGGCAGGGCTAATCAATGAGCAGTTCTTC
TRBV28,NA,TRBJ2-7,NA,CASSPGPGEVEQYF,TGTGCCAGCAGTCCAGGACCGGGAGAGGTGGAGCAGTACTTC
TRBV11-2,NA,TRBJ2-7,NA,CASSPGPSYEQYF,TGTGCCAGCAGCCCGGGACCCTCCTACGAGCAGTACTTC
TRBV7-2,NA,TRBJ2-3,NA,CASSLTRDTQYF,TGTGCCAGCAGCTTGACTAGGGATACGCAGTATTTT
TRBV11-3,TRBD2,TRBJ2-7,NA,CASSLSGSQPEQYF,TGTGCCAGCAGCTTAAGCGGGAGCCAGCCCGAGCAGTACTTC
TRBV7-9,TRBD1,TRBJ2-2,NA,CASSPWTGHTGELFF,TGTGCCAGCAGCCCTTGGACAGGGCACACCGGGGAGCTGTTTTTT
TRBV19,NA,TRBJ2-7,once,CASSMAGSHYEQYF,TGTGCCAGTAGTATGGCGGGATCCCACTACGAGCAGTACTTC
TRBV25-1,TRBD2,TRBJ2-1,NA,CASSVTAGYNEQFF,TGTGCCAGCAGTGTTACAGCGGGGTACAATGAGCAGTTCTTC
TRBV28,TRBD1,TRBJ1-2,NA,CASSLVQGDGYTF,TGTGCCAGCAGTTTAGTGCAGGGGGACGGCTACACCTTC
TRBV6-5,NA,TRBJ2-6,NA,CASSQGSGANVLTF,TGTGCCAGCAGTCAGGGTTCCGGGGCCAACGTCCTGACTTTC
TRBV4-3,NA,TRBJ2-2,NA,CASSQEPANTGELFF,TGCGCCAGCAGCCAAGAACCAGCCAACACCGGGGAGCTGTTTTTT
TRBV7-9,NA,TRBJ1-2,NA,CASSSLVLWDGYTF,TGTGCCAGCAGCTCCTTGGTCCTCTGGGATGGCTACACCTTC
TRBV6-5,TRBD2,TRBJ2-3,NA,CASSYGTSGSADTQYF,TGTGCCAGCAGTTACGGGACTAGCGGGAGTGCAGATACGCAGTATTTT
TRBV2,NA,TRBJ1-5,NA,CASSEQVSVSQPQHF,TGTGCCAGCAGTGAACAAGTTTCTGTTTCTCAGCCCCAGCATTTT
TRBV25-1,TRBD1,TRBJ2-2,once,CASSELWRQGANTGELFF,TGTGCCAGCAGTGAATTATGGCGACAGGGGGCGAACACCGGGGAGCTGTTTTTT
TRBV6-6,NA,TRBJ2-7,NA,CASSYSRLRYEQYF,TGTGCCAGCAGTTACAGTCGCCTGCGCTACGAGCAGTACTTC
TRBV30,TRBD1,TRBJ2-3,NA,CAWRVRGTSSGPDTQYF,TGTGCCTGGAGAGTCAGGGGGACATCGTCGGGGCCAGATACGCAGTATTTT
TRBV6-6,NA,TRBJ2-1,NA,CASSYSFQGMVDEQFF,TGTGCCAGCAGTTACTCGTTTCAGGGGATGGTCGATGAGCAGTTCTTC
TRBV28,TRBD2,TRBJ2-5,NA,CASSPTSGRKQETQYF,TGTGCCAGCAGTCCGACTAGCGGGAGGAAACAAGAGACCCAGTACTTC
TRBV2,NA,TRBJ1-5,few,CASSNQPQHF,TGTGCCAGCAGCAATCAGCCCCAGCATTTT
TRBV6-5,NA,TRBJ1-1,NA,CASNPPGGGRTEAFF,TGTGCCAGCAACCCTCCTGGAGGGGGTAGGACTGAAGCTTTCTTT